These 13 T cell receptor beta chains came from one sample sequenced in a study of Ad26.COV2.S vaccination and SARS-CoV-2 variants. The treatment: some 20 received Ad26.COV2.S at low or high dose, single or two shots; roughly five received placebo; per-sample allocation not given. Sampling took place 63 days after the first vaccine or placebo injection. Method: immunoSEQ multiplex PCR; TCRdb's copy keeps in-frame clones and lacks some. The data contain approximately 300,000 clones, about 86% of them singletons. Source: peripheral blood, taken in a trial of Ad26.COV2.S vaccine versus placebo. These receptors originate from a person aged 18-65 years who received the Ad26.COV2.S COVID-19 vaccine or a placebo.

This chain uses TRBV5-1 with TRBJ2-7, with D possibly TRBD2 on 5 matching bases. V was trimmed by 1 base and J by 0 bases, leaving 8 bases between them. CDR1 and CDR2 (germline): SGHRS, YFSETQ. The CDR3 is 14 amino acids. The CDR3 region has the DNA TGCGCCAGCAGCTTGTTAGGGAGCTCCTACGAGCAGTACTTC. It codes for CASSLLGSSYEQYF.

The rearrangement joins TRBV5-1 to TRBJ2-1; TRBD2 aligns across 8 bases. The ends lost 5 bases at V and 3 bases at J; junction bases unmatched: 4. This CDR3 has 14 residues. Germline assignment: CDR1 SGHRS and CDR2 YFSETQ. CDR3 nucleotide sequence: TGCGCCAGCAGGAAGGGACTAGGCTACAATGAGCAGTTCTTC. Its translation is CASRKGLGYNEQFF. Variable domain in full (rest from reference TRBV5-1 and TRBJ2-1): KAGVTQTPRYLIKTRGQQVTLSCSPISGHRSVSWYQQTPGQGLQFLFEYFSETQRNKGNFPGRFSGRQFSNSRSEMNVSTLELGDSALYLCASRKGLGYNEQFFGPGTRLTVL.

The chain joins TRBV12-3 or TRBV12-4 to TRBJ2-2, with D unclear. The CDR3 consists of 13 residues. Trimming removed 2 bases from V and 5 bases from J, with 6 bases in between. CDR3 bases: TGTGCCAGCAGTTTATTAAGGACCGGGGAGCTGTTTTTT. Protein: CASSLLRTGELFF.

The rearrangement joins TRBV6-1 to TRBJ1-1; weak D call: TRBD1 (5 bases). CDR3 size: 14 residues. CDR1 is MNHNS and CDR2 is SASEGT in the germline V gene. Between the trimmed V and J ends, which lost 3 bases and 1 base, there was a span of 9 bases. DNA of the CDR3: TGTGCCAGCAGTGATCGTGGGGGGAACACTGAAGCTTTCTTT. Translated, it gives CASSDRGGNTEAFF.

The chain carries TRBV4-3 and TRBJ2-2; maybe TRBD2 (5 bases). Trimming pared 0 bases from V and 5 bases from J, leaving 13 bases between. The CDR3 is 16 amino acids. The germline V gene has CDR1 LGHNA and CDR2 YSLEER. This CDR3 reads CASSQDPSPGTGELFF. CDR3 coding DNA: TGCGCCAGCAGCCAAGATCCTAGCCCGGGGACCGGGGAGCTGTTTTTT.

This chain joins TRBV7-9 and TRBJ1-6; a weak D match, TRBD1 (5 bases). The CDR3 has 19 residues. Germline assignment: CDR1 SEHNR and CDR2 FQNEAQ (reference sequence). The V end lost 4 bases, the J end lost 0 bases, and 19 bases lay between the germline ends. The CDR3 nucleotides are TGTGCCAGCAGCTCCCCACCTCCAATTAGGGGCTCCTATAATTCACCCCTCCACTTT. It specifies CASSSPPPIRGSYNSPLHF.

This sequence joins TRBV7-2 and TRBJ1-6; D remains ambiguous. V dropped 1 base and J dropped 4 bases, with 14 bases sitting between them. Germline V CDR1 and CDR2: SGHTA, FQGNSA. The CDR3 loop spans 17 amino acids. The CDR3 region is CASSLEGGPVYNSPLHF. Here the CDR3 DNA reads TGTGCCAGCAGCTTAGAGGGCGGACCCGTTTATAATTCACCCCTCCACTTT.

The J gene is TRBJ1-2, the V gene TRBV5-4; the match to TRBD1 covers 7 bases. The V gene's germline CDR1 is SGHNT and CDR2 YYREEE (reference sequence). The CDR3 length is 14 residues. With 4 bases clipped from V and 5 bases from J, the junction kept 8 bases outside the gene matches. For the CDR3, the DNA is TGTGCCAGCAGCCTCCTAGGGGGCAGTTATGGCTACACCTTC. Its protein is CASSLLGGSYGYTF.

The chain employs TRBV7-2 and TRBJ2-7; TRBD2 aligns across 13 bases. V lost 5 bases, J lost 2 bases, and 6 bases stayed unmatched. Germline-derived CDR1 and CDR2 are SGHTA and FQGNSA. The CDR3 runs to 16 residues. CDR3 in amino acids: CASSRTSGGATYEQYF. The CDR3 DNA follows: TGTGCCAGCAGCCGGACTAGCGGGGGAGCAACCTACGAGCAGTACTTC.

The CDR3 DNA sequence: TGCGCCAGCAGCCTCGTCACTAGCTCCGAGCAGTACTTC. Protein product: CASSLVTSSEQYF. The V and J genes are TRBV5-1 and TRBJ2-7, with a possible D match to TRBD2 (6 bases). Trimming pared 4 bases from V and 6 bases from J, leaving 14 bases between. Looked up from germline, CDR1 is SGHRS and CDR2 is YFSETQ. CDR3 size: 13 residues.

This chain joins TRBV11-2 and TRBJ2-1, with 8 bases lining up with TRBD2. Trimming cost V 7 bases and J 1 base; bases outside gene matches: 12. The CDR3 totals 17 residues. Germline V gene data show CDR1 as SGHAT and CDR2 as FQNNGV. CDR3 coding DNA: TGTGCCAGCATCCCGGTTGGAAGCGGGGGTTCCTACAATGAGCAGTTCTTC. It specifies CASIPVGSGGSYNEQFF.

V is TRBV4-1 and J is TRBJ1-2; D unclear. With 4 bases removed from V and 0 bases from J, the gap between germline ends came to 12 bases. The CDR3 has 15 residues. Germline CDR1 MGHRA, CDR2 YSYEKL. The CDR3 loop reads CASSPFQFANYGYTF. The CDR3 DNA reads as TGCGCCAGCAGCCCGTTTCAGTTCGCTAACTATGGCTACACCTTC.

This chain links TRBV6-5 with TRBJ1-6; D uncertain. V lost 5 bases and J lost 5, with 13 bases in between. The CDR3 totals 15 residues. CDR1 and CDR2 from the germline V gene are MNHEY and SVGAGI. CDR3 bases: TGTGCCAGCAGTCTGAGTAGGAGGGATAATTCACCCCTCCACTTT. Translated: CASSLSRRDNSPLHF.